This T cell receptor beta chain is from a study of cytomegalovirus exposure and HLA in healthy donors. Study outcomes and limitations: Later work associated over 15,000 TCR beta sequences with HLA alleles at 0.05 false discovery rate.

The trim removed 3 bases at V and 8 bases at J, leaving 12 bases unmatched. The germline V gene has CDR1 MRHNA and CDR2 SNTAGT. The length of the CDR3 is 15 residues. Comments on this clone: Its antigen is not identified.

This PCR relied on a set of 60 Vbeta primers and 13 Jbeta primers. Repertoires were generated with immunoSEQ multiplex PCR, while TCRdb's copy carries only in-frame clones and drops some. The sample has around 160,000 clones; roughly 79% are singletons. The sequence derives from a male donor in good health and CMV-seropositive. Sequenced input: PBMCs. This rearrangement joins TRBV6-4 to TRBJ1-2; TRBD1 matches 7 bases. The CDR3 sequence: CASSETGRHFEGYTF. The CDR3 DNA follows: TGTGCCAGCAGTGAGACAGGGAGACACTTTGAGGGCTACACCTTC.